This is a list of T cell receptor beta chains from one sample in a study of patients and donors after allogeneic stem cell transplantation. TCRdb redid the calling of the RT-PCR reads with MiXCR, one entry per CDR3 protein. This sample has roughly 180,000 distinct CDR3 sequences, with less than 45% found just once. Specimen: blood, either unsorted or a sorted T cell fraction (not recorded which). The receptors were gathered from a human donor who was either an allogeneic HSCT recipient or a stem cell or donor lymphocyte infusion donor (not recorded which). It is not recorded whose cells these are; they may come from a transplant donor. Each CDR3 is given with its conserved first and last residue. The D gene is left open where the match is weak. Clone size is given for some rows only: seen once, a few or many times, or a class if the clone is expanded.

V gene: TRBV20-1
D gene: .
J gene: TRBJ1-5
clone size: .
CDR3 protein: CSASQAGEQPQHF
CDR3 DNA: TGCAGTGCTTCGCAAGCGGGGGAACAGCCCCAGCATTTT

V gene: TRBV15
D gene: .
J gene: TRBJ1-1
clone size: .
CDR3 protein: CATSRDFGPTGNTEAFF
CDR3 DNA: TGTGCCACCAGCAGAGATTTTGGACCGACAGGAAACACTGAAGCTTTCTTT

V gene: TRBV6-6
D gene: .
J gene: TRBJ1-1
clone size: few
CDR3 protein: CAISQGANTEAFF
CDR3 DNA: TGTGCCATCTCACAGGGAGCGAACACTGAAGCTTTCTTT

V gene: TRBV6-6
D gene: TRBD2
J gene: TRBJ2-3
clone size: .
CDR3 protein: CASTDLAGGADTQYF
CDR3 DNA: TGTGCCAGCACTGATCTAGCGGGAGGGGCAGATACGCAGTATTTT

V gene: TRBV28
D gene: .
J gene: TRBJ2-7
clone size: few
CDR3 protein: CASTVGTSSYEQYF
CDR3 DNA: TGTGCCAGCACTGTGGGGACGAGCTCCTACGAGCAGTACTTC

V gene: TRBV28
D gene: TRBD2
J gene: TRBJ2-5
clone size: .
CDR3 protein: CASSRAGELQETQYF
CDR3 DNA: TGTGCCAGCAGTCGAGCGGGAGAGTTACAAGAGACCCAGTACTTC

V gene: TRBV12-3/TRBV12-4
D gene: .
J gene: TRBJ1-1
clone size: few
CDR3 protein: CASSHSDGNTEAFF
CDR3 DNA: TGTGCCAGCAGCCACTCGGACGGGAACACTGAAGCTTTCTTT

V gene: TRBV5-1
D gene: TRBD1
J gene: TRBJ1-3
clone size: .
CDR3 protein: CASSWDRGSSGNTIYF
CDR3 DNA: TGCGCCAGCAGCTGGGACAGGGGAAGCTCTGGAAACACCATATATTTT

V gene: TRBV3-1
D gene: TRBD1
J gene: TRBJ2-2
clone size: .
CDR3 protein: CASSPWAGQGSGELFF
CDR3 DNA: TGTGCCAGCAGCCCATGGGCGGGACAGGGGTCCGGGGAGCTGTTTTTT

V gene: TRBV25-1
D gene: .
J gene: TRBJ2-1
clone size: few
CDR3 protein: CASEGGWVLNNEQFF
CDR3 DNA: TGTGCCAGCGAAGGTGGTTGGGTCCTAAACAATGAGCAGTTCTTC

V gene: TRBV12-3/TRBV12-4
D gene: TRBD1
J gene: TRBJ1-1
clone size: .
CDR3 protein: CASSLARGARMNTEAFF
CDR3 DNA: TGTGCCAGCAGTTTAGCCAGGGGGGCGAGAATGAACACTGAAGCTTTCTTT

V gene: TRBV12-3/TRBV12-4
D gene: .
J gene: TRBJ1-6
clone size: .
CDR3 protein: CASGWDRTLHF
CDR3 DNA: TGTGCCAGCGGGTGGGACCGTACCCTCCACTTT

V gene: TRBV4-1
D gene: .
J gene: TRBJ1-1
clone size: .
CDR3 protein: CASSQDLGREAFF
CDR3 DNA: TGCGCCAGCAGCCAAGATCTGGGCAGAGAAGCTTTCTTT

V gene: TRBV29-1
D gene: .
J gene: TRBJ1-1
clone size: once
CDR3 protein: CSVESPGTLEAFF
CDR3 DNA: TGCAGCGTTGAATCCCCCGGGACACTTGAAGCTTTCTTT